The present T cell receptor beta chain was sequenced within a study of beta chain features in type 1 diabetes. General study results and limits: The naive, central memory and Treg TCRB repertoires showed an apparent similarity that was greater among patients than among healthy donors. Still unanswered here is whether HLA type influences TCRB rearrangement. TCRB CDR3s from Type 1 diabetes patients were moderately but significantly shorter in all four CD4+ subsets. Shorter templates may be favored by PCR, equally so in patients and controls.

The authors reverse transcribed all of the isolated RNA, so sequencing captured expressed TCRB transcripts. The assay was immunoSEQ multiplex PCR, and TCRdb's table has in-frame clones only and misses some. The sample includes approximately 380,000 clones, more than 12% of them seen just once. V lost 4 bases to trimming and J lost 4 bases, with 12 bases between them. The CDR3 covers 15 residues. Germline V lookup: CDR1 SGHRS, CDR2 YFSETQ. This clone was found a few times. Its antigen is unidentified. The V and J genes are TRBV5-1 and TRBJ2-6; D uncertain. Source material: naive CD4+ T cells from blood. The sequence was collected from a woman aged 18-35 years in good health. The CDR3 reads CASSLDEAGANVLTF. CDR3 in DNA: TGCGCCAGCAGCCTTGACGAGGCGGGGGCCAACGTCCTGACTTTC.